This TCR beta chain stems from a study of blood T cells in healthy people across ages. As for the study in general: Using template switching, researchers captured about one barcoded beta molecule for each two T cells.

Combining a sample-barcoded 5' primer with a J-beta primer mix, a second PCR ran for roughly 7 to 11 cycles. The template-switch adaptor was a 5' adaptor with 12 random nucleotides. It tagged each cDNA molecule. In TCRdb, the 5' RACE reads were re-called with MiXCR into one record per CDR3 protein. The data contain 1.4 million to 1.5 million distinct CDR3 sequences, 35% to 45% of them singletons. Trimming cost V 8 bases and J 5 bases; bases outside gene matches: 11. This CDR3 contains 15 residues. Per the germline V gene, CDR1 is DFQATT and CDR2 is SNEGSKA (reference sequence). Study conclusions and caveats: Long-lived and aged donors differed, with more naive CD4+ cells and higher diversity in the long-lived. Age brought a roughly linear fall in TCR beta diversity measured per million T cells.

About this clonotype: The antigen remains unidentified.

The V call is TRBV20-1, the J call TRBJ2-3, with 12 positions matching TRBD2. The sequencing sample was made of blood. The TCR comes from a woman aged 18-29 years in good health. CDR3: CSPDGASGGEDTQYF. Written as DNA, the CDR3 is TGCAGTCCGGACGGGGCTAGCGGGGGGGAAGATACGCAGTATTTT.